The clone carrying this T cell receptor (beta chain) was recorded a few times. What it binds is unknown. The sample belongs to a study of identical twins. Regarding the study as a whole: Fewer insertions characterized abundant cord blood beta clonotypes, whereas memory repertoires showed none. With monozygotic twins, out-of-frame TCR alpha sharing exceeded what models estimated. Interpretation of the results relied on cross-sectional statistical analysis and not on following the same donors.

The CDR3 is made up of 16 amino acids. Germline loops: CDR1 MNHNS, CDR2 SASEGT. With 6 bases clipped from V and 5 bases from J, the junction kept 9 bases outside the gene matches. Through template switching, a universal primer site was introduced, and the cDNA contained unique molecular identifiers. TCRdb independently ran MiXCR on the 5' RACE reads; one entry per CDR3 protein. The table has 150,000 or so distinct CDR3 sequences, approximately 3.5% seen once; the top ten hold 7% to 10%. The sequencing input was memory T cells sorted from blood. The sequence was obtained from a man between 18 and 29 years old in good health. The V and J genes are TRBV6-1 and TRBJ2-5, with TRBD2 identical over 13 bases. The CDR3 sequence: CASSLLAGGPGETQYF. CDR3 DNA: TGTGCCAGCAGCCTACTAGCGGGAGGGCCAGGGGAGACCCAGTACTTC.